This TCR beta chain was sequenced for a study of T cell responses to AZD1222 COVID-19 vaccine. Findings of the study overall: Researchers took repertoire samples only after the peak T cell response had come. At baseline, just six or seven AZD1222 recipients tested seropositive.

Pooled samples include second doses given at about 4 or 12 weeks. The germline gives CDR1 SGHRS, CDR2 YFSETQ. Unmatched junction bases numbered 15, after V lost 0 bases and J lost 7 bases. The CDR3 is 17 residues long. The assay was immunoSEQ multiplex PCR, and TCRdb's table has in-frame clones only and misses some. This table has about 150,000 clones, 92% appearing once. This clone occurred once. Antigen unknown. Source: peripheral blood, taken 28 days after the second AZD1222 dose. The chain couples TRBV5-1 to TRBJ1-2, with TRBD1 matching over 7 bases. This receptor was identified in an adult who received the AZD1222 COVID-19 vaccine. CDR3 region: CASSLEYGRGVGSGYTF. The CDR3 DNA sequence: TGCGCCAGCAGCTTGGAGTACGGCAGGGGGGTTGGTTCTGGCTACACCTTC. The whole variable domain, remainder taken from reference TRBV5-1 and TRBJ1-2, is KAGVTQTPRYLIKTRGQQVTLSCSPISGHRSVSWYQQTPGQGLQFLFEYFSETQRNKGNFPGRFSGRQFSNSRSEMNVSTLELGDSALYLCASSLEYGRGVGSGYTFGSGTRLTVV.